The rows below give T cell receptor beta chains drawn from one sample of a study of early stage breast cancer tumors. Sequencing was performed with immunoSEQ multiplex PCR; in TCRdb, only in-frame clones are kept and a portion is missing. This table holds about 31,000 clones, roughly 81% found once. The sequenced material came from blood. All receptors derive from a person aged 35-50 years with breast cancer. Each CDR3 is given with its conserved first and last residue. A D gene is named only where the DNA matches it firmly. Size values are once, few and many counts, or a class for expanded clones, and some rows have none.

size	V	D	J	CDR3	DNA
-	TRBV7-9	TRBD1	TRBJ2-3	CASSRDRATDTQYF	TGTGCCAGCAGCCGAGACAGGGCAACAGATACGCAGTATTTT
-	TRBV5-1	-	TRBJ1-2	CASSSQYGYTF	TGCGCCAGCAGCTCCCAATATGGCTACACCTTC
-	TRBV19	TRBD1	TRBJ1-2	CASTRTGGLSGGYTF	TGTGCCAGTACCAGGACAGGGGGCCTTTCGGGTGGCTACACCTTC
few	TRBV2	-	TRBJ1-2	CASSEIRVYGYTF	TGTGCCAGCAGTGAAATACGGGTTTATGGCTACACCTTC
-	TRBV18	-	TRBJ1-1	CASSPQGSEAFF	TGTGCCAGCTCACCTCAGGGTTCTGAAGCTTTCTTT
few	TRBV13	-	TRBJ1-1	CASSPPGRGADTEAFF	TGTGCCAGCAGCCCACCGGGAAGGGGCGCGGACACTGAAGCTTTCTTT
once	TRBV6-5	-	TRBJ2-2	CASRPGGTGELFF	TGTGCCAGCAGACCCGGGGGCACCGGGGAGCTGTTTTTT
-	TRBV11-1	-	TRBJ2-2	CASSLTTGELFF	TGTGCCAGCAGCTTAACCACCGGGGAGCTGTTTTTT
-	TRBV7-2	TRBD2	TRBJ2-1	CASSLAGGPYEQFF	TGTGCCAGCAGCCTAGCGGGAGGGCCTTATGAGCAGTTCTTC
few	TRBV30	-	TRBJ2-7	CAWGTSGTRQYF	TGTGCCTGGGGGACCAGCGGAACACGGCAGTACTTC
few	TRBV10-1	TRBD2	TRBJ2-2	CASSLLAGDTGELFF	TGCGCCAGCAGCCTGCTAGCGGGAGACACCGGGGAGCTGTTTTTT
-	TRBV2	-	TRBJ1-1	CASHAEGRLNTEAFF	TGTGCCAGCCACGCAGAGGGGAGATTGAACACTGAAGCTTTCTTT
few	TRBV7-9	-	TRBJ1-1	CASSLGGPTEAFF	TGTGCCAGCAGCTTGGGGGGGCCCACTGAAGCTTTCTTT
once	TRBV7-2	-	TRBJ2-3	CASSLAPSGLSTDTQYF	TGTGCCAGCAGCTTAGCCCCGAGCGGGTTAAGCACAGATACGCAGTATTTT
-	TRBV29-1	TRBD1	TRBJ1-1	CSVRTGGYSGSEAFF	TGCAGCGTCAGGACAGGGGGTTATAGCGGATCTGAAGCTTTCTTT
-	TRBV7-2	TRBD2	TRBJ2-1	CASSLEGTSGIREQFF	TGTGCCAGCAGCTTAGAGGGGACTAGCGGGATTCGGGAGCAGTTCTTC
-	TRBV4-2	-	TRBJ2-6	CASSQDLVGTGSSGANVLTF	TGTGCCAGCAGCCAAGATTTAGTAGGGACTGGATCATCTGGGGCCAACGTCCTGACTTTC
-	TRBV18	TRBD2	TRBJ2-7	CASSRTSGFSYEQYF	TGTGCCAGCTCACGCACTAGCGGGTTCTCCTACGAGCAGTACTTC
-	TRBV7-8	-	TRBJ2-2	CASSLGRVNRELFF	TGTGCCAGCAGCTTAGGTCGGGTAAACAGGGAGCTGTTTTTT
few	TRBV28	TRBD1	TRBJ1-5	CASSLGQGRQPQHF	TGTGCCAGCAGTTTAGGACAGGGACGCCAGCCCCAGCATTTT
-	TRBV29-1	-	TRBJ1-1	CSVVGGPSTAFF	TGCAGCGTTGTTGGCGGTCCGTCTACGGCTTTCTTT
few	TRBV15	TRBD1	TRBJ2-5	CATSPMTGGGETQYF	TGTGCCACCAGTCCGATGACAGGGGGCGGGGAGACCCAGTACTTC
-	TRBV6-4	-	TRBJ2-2	CASSDSEAGELFF	TGTGCCAGCAGTGACTCAGAGGCCGGGGAGCTGTTTTTT
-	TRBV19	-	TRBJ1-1	CASSLPPEAFF	TGTGCCAGTAGTCTCCCCCCGGAAGCTTTCTTT
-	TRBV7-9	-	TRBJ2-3	CASSRSTDTQYF	TGTGCCAGCAGCCGAAGCACAGATACGCAGTATTTT
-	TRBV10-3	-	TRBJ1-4	CAISESLGRELGKLFF	TGTGCCATCAGTGAGTCGTTAGGCCGCGAACTCGGGAAACTGTTTTTT
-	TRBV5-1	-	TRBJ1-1	CASSGPVAELRGTEAFF	TGCGCCAGCAGCGGGCCAGTAGCGGAGTTACGAGGCACTGAAGCTTTCTTT
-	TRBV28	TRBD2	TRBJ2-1	CASLPGGYNEQFF	TGTGCCAGCCTTCCCGGGGGGTACAATGAGCAGTTCTTC
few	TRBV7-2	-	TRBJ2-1	CASRLSIRDKGFF	TGTGCCAGCAGGCTTTCCATCCGGGACAAAGGTTTCTTC
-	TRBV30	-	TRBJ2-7	CAWSVTGNEQYF	TGTGCCTGGAGTGTAACAGGGAACGAGCAGTACTTC
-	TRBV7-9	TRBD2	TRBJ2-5	CASSLLAGGLEETQYF	TGTGCCAGCAGCTTACTCGCGGGAGGGCTCGAAGAGACCCAGTACTTC
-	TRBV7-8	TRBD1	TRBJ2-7	CASSLIDRGYEQYF	TGTGCCAGCAGCTTAATAGACAGGGGCTACGAGCAGTACTTC
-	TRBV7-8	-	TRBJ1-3	CASSLALQGNVYF	TGTGCCAGCAGCTTAGCGCTGCAGGGGAACGTATATTTT
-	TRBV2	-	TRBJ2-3	CASRARGVYTDTQYF	TGTGCCAGCAGGGCCAGGGGAGTTTACACAGATACGCAGTATTTT
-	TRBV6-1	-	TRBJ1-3	CASRAPGDGNTIYF	TGTGCCAGCAGAGCCCCGGGCGACGGAAACACCATATATTTT
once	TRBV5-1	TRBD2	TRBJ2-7	CASSYSGREAPGEQYF	TGCGCCAGCAGCTATTCGGGGCGGGAGGCCCCAGGTGAGCAGTACTTC
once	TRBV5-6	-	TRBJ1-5	CASSLYRNQPQHF	TGTGCCAGCAGCTTGTACCGCAATCAGCCCCAGCATTTT
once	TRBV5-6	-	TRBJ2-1	CASSLVGPSIYNEQFF	TGTGCCAGCAGCTTGGTGGGTCCTAGCATCTACAATGAGCAGTTCTTC
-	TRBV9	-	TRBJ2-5	CASSVGRVVAHQETQYF	TGTGCCAGCAGCGTAGGGAGGGTTGTGGCCCACCAAGAGACCCAGTACTTC
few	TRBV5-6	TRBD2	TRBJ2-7	CASSLAFPGLAGGTYEQYF	TGTGCCAGCAGCTTGGCCTTCCCGGGACTAGCGGGAGGCACCTACGAGCAGTACTTC
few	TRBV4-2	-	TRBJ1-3	CASSPETGARSGNTIYF	TGTGCCAGCAGCCCTGAGACAGGAGCGAGGTCTGGAAACACCATATATTTT
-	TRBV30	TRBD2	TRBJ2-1	CAWCPGTRWGNEQFF	TGTGCCTGGTGTCCCGGGACTAGGTGGGGCAATGAGCAGTTCTTC
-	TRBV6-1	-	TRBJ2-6	CASVATGDGANVLTF	TGTGCCAGCGTTGCCACCGGGGATGGGGCCAACGTCCTGACTTTC
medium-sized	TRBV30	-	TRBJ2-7	CASRGTGHWGEQYF	TGTGCCTCGAGAGGGACGGGCCACTGGGGCGAGCAGTACTTC
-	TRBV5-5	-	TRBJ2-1	CASSARGEGSNEQFF	TGTGCCAGCAGCGCGAGGGGTGAGGGGTCCAATGAGCAGTTCTTC
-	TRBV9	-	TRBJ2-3	CASSVEQGFLADTQYF	TGTGCCAGCAGCGTGGAACAGGGTTTCCTCGCAGATACGCAGTATTTT
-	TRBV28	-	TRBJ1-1	CASGGRMNTEAFF	TGTGCCAGCGGCGGAAGAATGAACACTGAAGCTTTCTTT
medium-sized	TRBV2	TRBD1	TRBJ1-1	CASRDRVTEAFF	TGTGCCAGCCGGGACAGGGTCACTGAAGCTTTCTTT
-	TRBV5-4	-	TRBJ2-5	CASSSPEETQYF	TGTGCCAGCAGCTCCCCTGAGGAGACCCAGTACTTC
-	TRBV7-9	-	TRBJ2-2	CASSLVAGTGELFF	TGTGCCAGCAGCTTAGTGGCCGGGACCGGGGAGCTGTTTTTT
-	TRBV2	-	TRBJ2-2	CAGTAGDGTGELFF	TGTGCCGGGACAGCGGGAGACGGAACCGGGGAGCTGTTTTTT
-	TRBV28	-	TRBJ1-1	CASSLRQTNTEAFF	TGTGCCAGCAGTTTAAGGCAGACGAACACTGAAGCTTTCTTT
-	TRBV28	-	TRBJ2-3	CASSLGRWDTQYF	TGTGCCAGCAGTCTAGGCCGTTGGGATACGCAGTATTTT
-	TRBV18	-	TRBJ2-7	CASSLEQAYSYEQYF	TGTGCCAGCTCACTAGAACAGGCATATAGCTACGAGCAGTACTTC
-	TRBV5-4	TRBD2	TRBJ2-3	CASGNTDTQYF	TGTGCTAGCGGGAACACAGATACGCAGTATTTT